This T cell receptor beta chain was found in a study of control samples from healthy donors and cancer patients. Libraries were prepared by immunoSEQ multiplex PCR; TCRdb keeps only in-frame clonotypes and omits some of them. There are roughly 130,000 clones in the sample; more than 85% occur only once, and about 9% lies in the top ten. V lost 4 bases, J lost 0 bases, and 12 bases lay in between. CDR3 length equals 15 residues. Per germline, CDR1 SGHVS and CDR2 FNYEAQ. The TCR was taken from a man younger than 35 in good health. Material: blood. The J gene is TRBJ2-5, the V gene TRBV7-6; the D gene is possibly TRBD2 (6 bases). CDR3 bases: TGTGCCAGCAGCTCTCCGGAGCGGGACCAAGAGACCCAGTACTTC. It codes for CASSSPERDQETQYF.